Detailed here is one T cell receptor beta chain. The antigen remains unidentified. TCRdb recomputed calls from the reads with MiXCR, one row per CDR3 protein. The sample lists 100,000 to 150,000 distinct CDR3 sequences, roughly 8.2% occurring once. This specimen comes from a study of T cell repertoires in cytomegalovirus infection. At the level of the study: From public TCR beta signatures came an indication of both CMV infection and matching HLA type.

The study, taken as a whole, reports: Carriers of CMV plus the relevant HLA were identified by cumulative public TCR beta family frequency. CMV-specific HLA-C-restricted TCR beta clonotypes dominated the ex vivo response.

The CDR3 sequence is 16 residues long. CDR1 is SQVTM, CDR2 ANQGSEA, per germline. Trimming took 6 bases from V and 0 from J; bases not matched to a gene: 10. Sequences were obtained from PBMCs. This clonotype was obtained from a human donor in good health (CMV status not recorded). Some clones in this sample may be carry-over from other donors' samples. The V and J genes are TRBV29-1 and TRBJ2-2, with 7 bases matching TRBD1. This CDR3 is CSVSTGIMANTGELFF. The DNA for the CDR3 is TGCAGCGTCTCGACAGGGATAATGGCGAACACCGGGGAGCTGTTTTTT.